This T cell receptor (beta chain) was sequenced in a study of response to subunit inactivated influenza vaccine. General study results and limits: Authors suggested each seasonal influenza vaccination recruits few new T cells.

TCRdb fed the RT-PCR reads into MiXCR, producing one record per CDR3 protein. The sample consists of about 520,000 distinct CDR3 sequences, 6% to 9% of them appearing once. Per germline, CDR1 MNHNS and CDR2 SASEGT. V was clipped by 11 bases and J by 7 bases, with 21 bases between them. There are 14 residues in the CDR3. This clonotype was picked up many times. Antigen: not known. This chain uses TRBV6-1 with TRBJ2-1; D might be TRBD1 (6 bases). This sample comprised PBMCs from blood, obtained less than 30 months after vaccination. The sequence was obtained from a man between 50 and 69 years old who received an inactivated influenza vaccine. The CDR3 DNA reads TGTGCCGGGCGAGGGGGACCCATTTCAAATGAGCAGTTCTTC. Translated, it gives CAGRGGPISNEQFF.